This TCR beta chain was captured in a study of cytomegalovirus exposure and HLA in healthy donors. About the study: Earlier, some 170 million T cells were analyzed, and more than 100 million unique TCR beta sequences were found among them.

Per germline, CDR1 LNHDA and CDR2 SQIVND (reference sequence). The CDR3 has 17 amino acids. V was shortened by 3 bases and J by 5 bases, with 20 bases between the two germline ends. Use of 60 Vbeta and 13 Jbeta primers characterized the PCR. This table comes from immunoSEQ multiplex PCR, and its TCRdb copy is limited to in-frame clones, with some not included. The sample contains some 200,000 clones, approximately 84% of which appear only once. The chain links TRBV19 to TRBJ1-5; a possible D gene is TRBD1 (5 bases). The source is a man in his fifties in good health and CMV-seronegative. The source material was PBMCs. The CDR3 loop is CASSMEAGGEDDQPQHF. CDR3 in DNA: TGTGCCAGTAGTATGGAGGCGGGAGGGGAAGACGATCAGCCCCAGCATTTT.